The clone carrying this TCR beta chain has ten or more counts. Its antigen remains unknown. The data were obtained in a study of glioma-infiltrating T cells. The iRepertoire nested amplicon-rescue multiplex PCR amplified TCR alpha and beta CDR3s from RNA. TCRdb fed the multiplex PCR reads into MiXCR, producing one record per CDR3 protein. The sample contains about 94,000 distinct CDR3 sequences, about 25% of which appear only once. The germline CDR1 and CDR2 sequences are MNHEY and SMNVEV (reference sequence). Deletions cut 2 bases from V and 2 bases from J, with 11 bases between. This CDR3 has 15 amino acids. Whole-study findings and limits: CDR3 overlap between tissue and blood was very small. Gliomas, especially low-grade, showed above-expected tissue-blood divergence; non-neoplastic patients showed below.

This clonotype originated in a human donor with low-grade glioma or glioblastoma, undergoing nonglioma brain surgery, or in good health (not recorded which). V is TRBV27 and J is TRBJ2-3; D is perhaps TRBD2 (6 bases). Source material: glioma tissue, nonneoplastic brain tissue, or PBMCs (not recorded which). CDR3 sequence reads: CASSLNGGFTDTQYF. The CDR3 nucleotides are TGTGCCAGCAGTTTAAACGGGGGATTCACAGATACGCAGTATTTT.